Each of the 21 T cell receptor beta chains below was sequenced from the same sample in a study of cytomegalovirus exposure and HLA in healthy donors. PCR involved 60 Vbeta and 13 Jbeta primers. The protocol was immunoSEQ multiplex PCR, while the TCRdb copy is restricted to in-frame clones and leaves out a portion. Of some 120,000 clones listed, over 65% are singletons. Sequences were obtained from PBMCs. The receptor source for this set is a man aged 50-59 years in good health and CMV-seronegative.

This clone was counted once. The chain uses TRBV5-1 and TRBJ1-1; D possibly corresponds to TRBD1 (5 bases). Germline V gene lookup returns CDR1 SGHRS and CDR2 YFSETQ. Between the trimmed V and J ends, which lost 4 bases and 9 bases, there was a span of 19 bases. This CDR3 is built from 14 residues. The CDR3 is CASSPGRREEKAFF. CDR3 in DNA: TGCGCCAGCAGCCCGGGACGTAGGGAGGAAAAAGCTTTCTTT.

This clone appeared a few times. The V call is TRBV5-6, the J call TRBJ2-7, with 9 positions matching TRBD1. Germline loops: CDR1 SGHDT, CDR2 YYEEEE. CDR3 length equals 13 residues. V lost 4 bases and J lost 7; bases outside the gene matches: 6. CDR3 in amino acids: CASSLDRGKEQYV. CDR3 DNA: TGTGCCAGCAGCCTGGACAGGGGAAAGGAGCAGTACGTC.

The V call is TRBV4-1, the J call TRBJ2-7; D may be TRBD1 (6 bases). The germline gives CDR1 MGHRA, CDR2 YSYEKL. The CDR3 contains 13 residues. Trimming took 7 bases from V and 0 from J, leaving 10 bases between them. CDR3 sequence reads: CASKGVSSYEQYF. The CDR3 nucleotides are TGCGCCAGCAAGGGGGTTAGCTCCTACGAGCAGTACTTC.

The CDR3 protein is CASSQGQVDTEAFF. The DNA for the CDR3 is TGCGCCAGCAGCCAAGGGCAGGTTGACACTGAAGCTTTCTTT. The chain uses TRBV4-1 and TRBJ1-1; no clear D. The CDR3 is 14 residues long. Between the trimmed V and J ends, which lost 1 base and 3 bases, there was a span of 9 bases. CDR1 is MGHRA, CDR2 YSYEKL, per germline.

This clone was seen just once. The V and J genes are TRBV19 and TRBJ2-7, with a tentative D call TRBD2 (6 bases). V was trimmed by 5 bases and J by 4 bases, leaving 9 bases between them. CDR1 LNHDA and CDR2 SQIVND come from the germline V gene (reference sequence). This CDR3 comprises 12 residues. The DNA for the CDR3 is TGTGCCAGTAGTCTGGAGGGATACGAGCAGTACTTC. Encoded protein: CASSLEGYEQYF.

V is TRBV5-1 and J is TRBJ1-6; D gene uncertain. The ends were cut back, 0 bases at V and 4 bases at J, with 8 bases in the middle. CDR1 SGHRS and CDR2 YFSETQ come from the germline V gene. This CDR3 region has 15 residues. CDR3 sequence: CASSLDGSYNSPLHF. The CDR3 region has the DNA TGCGCCAGCAGCTTGGATGGCTCTTATAATTCACCCCTCCACTTT.

The rearrangement uses TRBV7-2 and TRBJ2-5; 9 bases align to TRBD2. The CDR3 contains 15 residues. In germline, CDR1 is SGHTA, CDR2 FQGNSA. V lost 1 base and J lost 3; bases outside the gene matches: 3. The CDR3 region is CASSLDVAGEETQYF. The CDR3 region has the DNA TGTGCCAGCAGCTTAGACGTAGCGGGGGAAGAGACCCAGTACTTC.

CDR3 coding DNA: TGTGCCAGCAGACCGACAGGGGCAGATACGCAGTATTTT. Translation: CASRPTGADTQYF. The chain has TRBV6-1 and TRBJ2-3, with TRBD1 matching 8 bases. The CDR3 runs to 13 residues. Per the germline V gene, CDR1 is MNHNS and CDR2 is SASEGT. V gave up 6 bases and J gave up 4 bases; unmatched junction bases: 3.

The rearrangement links TRBV19 to TRBJ2-1; D may be TRBD1 (7 bases). Germline lookup yields CDR1 LNHDA and CDR2 SQIVND (reference sequence). The CDR3 runs to 14 residues. Trimming left V 5 bases short and J 3 bases short, with 11 bases between. CDR3 residues: CASSGGGYYNEQFF. The CDR3 DNA sequence: TGTGCCAGTAGTGGAGGGGGCTACTACAATGAGCAGTTCTTC.

V gene TRBV5-1 combines with J gene TRBJ1-1; possibly TRBD1 for D (6 bases). V was trimmed by 3 bases and J by 0 bases, leaving 15 bases between them. This CDR3 has 16 amino acids. The germline gives CDR1 SGHRS, CDR2 YFSETQ. The CDR3 DNA sequence: TGCGCCAGCAGCTCCCATAGGACAGACATGAACACTGAAGCTTTCTTT. It yields the protein CASSSHRTDMNTEAFF.

The chain has TRBV6-6 and TRBJ1-5, with D perhaps TRBD1 (5 bases). Germline values: CDR1 MNHNY, CDR2 SVGAGI (reference sequence). V shed 5 bases and J shed 6 bases, with 8 bases lying between them. CDR3 size: 12 residues. CDR3: CASSHGGQPQHF. DNA for the CDR3: TGTGCCAGCAGTCACGGGGGTCAGCCCCAGCATTTT.

This clone was observed at least ten times. V and J are TRBV4-3 and TRBJ2-1, with 8 bases matching TRBD2. The V gene's germline CDR1 is LGHNA and CDR2 YSLEER. CDR3 size: 16 residues. The J segment lost 5 bases and the V segment lost 0 bases, leaving 6 bases of the junction unmatched. Here the CDR3 reads CASSQELADYNNEQFF. CDR3 nucleotide sequence: TGCGCCAGCAGCCAAGAACTAGCGGATTACAACAATGAGCAGTTCTTC.

The sample holds a few counts of this clone. The V and J genes are TRBV28 and TRBJ2-5; no definite D call. Trimming took off 6 bases at V and 3 bases at J, with 11 bases between the two ends. CDR3 length equals 13 residues. Germline CDR1 MDHEN, CDR2 SYDVKM. CDR3 residues: CASRSGQEETQYF. Written as DNA, the CDR3 is TGTGCCAGCAGGTCTGGGCAGGAAGAGACCCAGTACTTC.

The chain links TRBV5-1 to TRBJ2-1; weak D call: TRBD1 (6 bases). This CDR3 is 16 amino acids long. The germline CDR1 and CDR2 sequences are SGHRS and YFSETQ. Trimming shortened V by 4 bases and J by 1 base, and 15 bases separated the two germline ends. The CDR3 DNA sequence: TGCGCCAGCAGCACCGACCAGGGGATTTCCTACAATGAGCAGTTCTTC. Translation gives CASSTDQGISYNEQFF.

In regard to this clone: Compared with germline, one end of the junction differs, possibly owing to a read error. The chain is built from TRBV5-1 and TRBJ1-2; perhaps TRBD1 as D (6 bases). Germline CDR1 is SGHRS and CDR2 is YFSETQ. The CDR3 is 13 residues long. CDR3 DNA: TGCGCCAGCGGCTTTACAGGGTTAGGAGGCTACACCTTC. Translation gives CASGFTGLGGYTF.

The V and J genes are TRBV6-1 and TRBJ1-1; D is perhaps TRBD1 (5 bases). This CDR3 comprises 15 residues. The V gene's germline CDR1 is MNHNS and CDR2 SASEGT. V was pared by 2 bases and J by 3 bases, with 13 bases between. Here the CDR3 reads CASSERGALDTEAFF. The CDR3 nucleotides are TGTGCCAGCAGTGAACGCGGGGCCCTGGACACTGAAGCTTTCTTT.

The chain joins TRBV5-5 to TRBJ2-7; 11 positions match TRBD1. The ends lost 0 bases at V and 3 bases at J; junction bases unmatched: 2. This CDR3 spans 15 amino acids. Germline lookup yields CDR1 SGHKS and CDR2 YYEKEE (reference sequence). The CDR3 sequence: CASSLAGTGGYEQYV. CDR3 coding DNA: TGTGCCAGCAGCTTGGCTGGGACAGGGGGCTACGAGCAGTACGTC.

On this clone: An end of the junction does not agree with germline; a read error may underlie this. In DNA form, the CDR3 reads TGTTCCAGCAGCTTATCAGAGGGCCTGCCTGAAGCTTTCTTT. Protein sequence: CSSSLSEGLPEAFF. The chain uses TRBV7-9 and TRBJ1-1; D gene ambiguous. The CDR3 covers 14 residues. Germline CDR1 and CDR2: SEHNR and FQNEAQ (reference sequence).

This sequence joins TRBV5-8 and TRBJ1-5; 9 nucleotides align to TRBD1. There are 18 residues in the CDR3. After removal of 0 bases from V and 6 bases from J, the junction contained 13 bases not matched to a gene. Per germline, CDR1 SGHTS and CDR2 YDEGEE. The CDR3 loop is CASSLGRQGVRSGQPQHF. CDR3 nucleotides: TGTGCCAGCAGCTTGGGGAGACAGGGGGTTCGGTCAGGTCAGCCCCAGCATTTT.

The V gene is TRBV9, the J gene TRBJ2-5, with 8 bases lining up with TRBD2. Germline trimming cut 4 bases from V and 1 base from J; bases unmatched to any gene: 6. The CDR3 contains 15 residues. The germline V gene has CDR1 SGDLS and CDR2 YYNGEE. CDR3 protein: CASSTLAGSQETQYF. CDR3 nucleotide sequence: TGTGCCAGCAGCACCCTAGCGGGTTCCCAAGAGACCCAGTACTTC. Looking up the rest from reference TRBV9 and TRBJ2-5 gives the full variable domain: DSGVTQTPKHLITATGQRVTLRCSPRSGDLSVYWYQQSLDQGLQFLIQYYNGEERAKGNILERFSAQQFPDLHSELNLSSLELGDSALYFCASSTLAGSQETQYFGPGTRLLVL.

This clone has just one count. The chain recombines TRBV6-4 with TRBJ2-2, with TRBD2 as a possible D gene (5 bases). Germline values: CDR1 MRHNA, CDR2 SNTAGT. CDR3 length: 12 residues. V dropped 6 bases and J dropped 7 bases, with 9 bases sitting between them. Here the CDR3 DNA reads TGTGCCAGCAGCTCCGGGATCGGGGAGCTGTTTTTT. Protein: CASSSGIGELFF.